A single sample gave rise to the 25 T cell receptor beta chains below, sequenced in a study of cytotoxic CD8 clonotypes in ibrutinib-treated CLL. This table comes from immunoSEQ multiplex PCR, and its TCRdb copy is limited to in-frame clones, with some not included. The profile shows some 70,000 clones, 90% of them singletons. The sample here was PBMCs, taken after 12 months of ibrutinib treatment. The receptors shown here come from a human donor with chronic lymphocytic leukemia.

The chain couples TRBV18 to TRBJ2-1, with D possibly matching TRBD1 (6 bases). The V gene's germline CDR1 is KGHSH and CDR2 LQKENI. The ends were cut back, 6 bases at V and 2 bases at J, with 29 bases in the middle. The CDR3 sequence is 20 residues long. The CDR3 bases are TGTGCCAGCTCCTTACTTACCCGGGACCTAGGGGGAATCACCTACAATGAGCAGTTCTTC. Its protein is CASSLLTRDLGGITYNEQFF.

This clone was seen a few times. The chain combines TRBV12-5 with TRBJ2-7, with TRBD1 matching 12 bases. The CDR3 sequence is 12 residues long. After removal of 4 bases from V and 11 bases from J, the junction contained 3 bases not matched to a gene. Germline assignment: CDR1 LGHNT and CDR2 FRNRAP. The CDR3 here is CASGSGQGAEYF. In nucleotides, the CDR3 is TGTGCTAGTGGTTCGGGACAGGGGGCGGAGTACTTC.

The V call is TRBV11-2, the J call TRBJ2-1; D is ambiguous. The CDR3 runs to 15 residues. V was cut by 1 base and J by 0 bases, with 7 bases left in between. Germline values: CDR1 SGHAT, CDR2 FQNNGV. CDR3: CASSLAFYSYNEQFF. The CDR3, as DNA: TGTGCCAGCAGCTTAGCCTTCTACTCCTACAATGAGCAGTTCTTC. The entire variable domain, with the rest obtained from reference TRBV11-2 and TRBJ2-1, is as follows: EAGVAQSPRYKIIEKRQSVAFWCNPISGHATLYWYQQILGQGPKLLIQFQNNGVVDDSQLPKDRFSAERLKGVDSTLKIQPAKLEDSAVYLCASSLAFYSYNEQFFGPGTRLTVL.

The chain combines TRBV29-1 with TRBJ2-5; no definite D call. CDR1 is SQVTM and CDR2 is ANQGSEA in the germline V gene. The germline V and J ends were trimmed by 5 bases and 1 base, with 8 bases remaining between them. CDR3 length equals 12 residues. The CDR3 spells CSVSSSQETQYF. The CDR3 DNA is TGCAGCGTTTCATCTTCCCAAGAGACCCAGTACTTC.

The chain employs TRBV1 and TRBJ2-7; the table's D call TRBD2 went unverified against the DNA. TRBV1 constitutes a pseudogene. There are 21 residues in the CDR3. The CDR3 is CTSSQEAGPRLALPKSYEQYF. The CDR3 region has the DNA TGCACCAGCAGCCAAGAGGCAGGACCAAGACTAGCGCTCCCGAAGTCCTACGAGCAGTACTTC.

The chain combines TRBV13 with TRBJ2-7; 9 bases line up with TRBD1. Germline V gene lookup returns CDR1 PRHDT and CDR2 FYEKMQ (reference sequence). This CDR3 spans 15 amino acids. J lost 0 bases, V lost 5 bases, and 5 bases had no gene match. The CDR3 coding sequence is TGTGCCAGCAGCCTCCGGGACAGGGTCTCCTACGAGCAGTACTTC. Residues: CASSLRDRVSYEQYF.

This clone was seen a few times. The chain links TRBV7-2 to TRBJ1-5; D unclear. Looked up from germline, CDR1 is SGHTA and CDR2 is FQGNSA. CDR3 size: 14 residues. Trimming removed 1 base from V and 8 bases from J, with 12 bases in between. In nucleotides, the CDR3 is TGTGCCAGCAGCTTAGATTTGGTGCGGAAGCCCCAGCATTTT. Residues: CASSLDLVRKPQHF.

This chain uses TRBV27 with TRBJ2-5; 7 positions match TRBD2. Per germline, CDR1 MNHEY and CDR2 SMNVEV (reference sequence). The CDR3 is 15 residues long. The trim removed 2 bases at V and 5 bases at J, leaving 8 bases unmatched. The CDR3 coding sequence is TGTGCCAGCAGTTTAGAAGCGGGAAGGCTGGAGACCCAGTACTTC. It codes for CASSLEAGRLETQYF.

V usage is TRBV6-4 and J usage is TRBJ2-5; unclear D gene. The CDR3 has 14 residues. Trimming removed 0 bases at V and 4 bases at J, with 9 bases between. Germline CDR1 and CDR2: MRHNA and SNTAGT. The CDR3 sequence: CASSDSIGGETQYF. The CDR3, as DNA: TGTGCCAGCAGTGACTCGATAGGCGGAGAGACCCAGTACTTC.

This clone was seen a handful of times. The CDR3 DNA reads TGTGCCTGGAGTATAGCTGTTGACACTGAAGCTTTCTTT. It specifies CAWSIAVDTEAFF. The chain links TRBV30 to TRBJ1-1; D gene ambiguous. Trimming left V 2 bases short and J 3 bases short, with 10 bases between. The germline gives CDR1 GTSNPN, CDR2 SVGIG (reference sequence). CDR3 length equals 13 residues.

The chain is built from TRBV4-1 and TRBJ1-1; 9 nucleotides align to TRBD1. Trimming removed 3 bases from V and 0 bases from J; junction bases left unmatched: 5. Germline V gives CDR1 MGHRA, CDR2 YSYEKL. The CDR3 sequence is 16 residues long. Here the CDR3 reads CASSHLQGAVNTEAFF. As DNA, the CDR3 is TGCGCCAGCAGCCATCTACAGGGGGCCGTGAACACTGAAGCTTTCTTT.

The chain couples TRBV5-1 to TRBJ2-1; a weak D match, TRBD1 (5 bases). The CDR3 has 16 residues. Germline V CDR1 and CDR2: SGHRS, YFSETQ. V was shortened by 2 bases and J by 7 bases, with 19 bases between the two germline ends. The DNA of the CDR3 is TGCGCCAGCAGCTTACTGGAGACAGCCGTAATTAATGAGCAGTTCTTC. Its protein product is CASSLLETAVINEQFF.

The rearrangement links TRBV6-5 to TRBJ2-7; 11 nucleotides match TRBD2. This CDR3 is 15 amino acids long. Looked up from germline, CDR1 is MNHEY and CDR2 is SVGAGI. The V and J ends lost 5 bases and 0 bases, in that order; junction bases with no gene match: 3. The CDR3 region has the DNA TGTGCCAGCAGTCCTAGCGGGAGGAGCTCCTACGAGCAGTACTTC. Protein product: CASSPSGRSSYEQYF.

The chain carries TRBV19 and TRBJ2-1; unclear D gene. V lost 7 bases and J lost 0, with 13 bases in between. This CDR3 spans 15 amino acids. Per the germline V gene, CDR1 is LNHDA and CDR2 is SQIVND (reference sequence). The CDR3 sequence is CASTGRKSSYNEQFF. In DNA form, the CDR3 reads TGTGCCAGTACTGGTCGGAAAAGCTCCTACAATGAGCAGTTCTTC.

CDR3 sequence: CASSEQNFEQYF. CDR3 DNA: TGTGCCAGCAGTGAACAGAATTTCGAGCAGTACTTC. The gene calls are TRBV2 and TRBJ2-7; D is unclear. This CDR3 is built from 12 residues. V was trimmed by 2 bases and J by 6 bases, leaving 8 bases between them. Germline CDR1 reads SNHLY; CDR2 reads FYNNEI. Complete variable domain (other parts from reference TRBV2 and TRBJ2-7): EPEVTQTPSHQVTQMGQEVILRCVPISNHLYFYWYRQILGQKVEFLVSFYNNEISEKSEIFDDQFSVERPDGSNFTLKIRSTKLEDSAMYFCASSEQNFEQYFGPGTRLTVT.

The rearrangement links TRBV20-1 to TRBJ1-1; D is unresolved. The V gene lost 5 bases and the J gene lost 7 bases, with 11 bases spanning the gap. This CDR3 has 11 residues. Germline V gene data show CDR1 as DFQATT and CDR2 as SNEGSKA (reference sequence). The CDR3: CSAPLSLEAFF. DNA for the CDR3: TGCAGTGCTCCTCTAAGTCTTGAAGCTTTCTTT.

V is TRBV5-1 and J is TRBJ1-5; the D is unclear. The CDR3 totals 13 residues. From germline, CDR1 is SGHRS and CDR2 YFSETQ. V shed 4 bases and J shed 0 bases, with 5 bases lying between them. Here the CDR3 DNA reads TGCGCCAGCAGCGTGGGTAGCAATCAGCCCCAGCATTTT. Amino acids: CASSVGSNQPQHF.

Note on this clone: Other DNA sequences of this sample code for an identical CDR3. J is TRBJ1-2 and V is TRBV19, with 12 bases matching TRBD1. V was pared by 4 bases and J by 7 bases, with 10 bases of the junction left unmatched. Germline CDR1 reads LNHDA; CDR2 reads SQIVND (reference sequence). The CDR3 has 16 amino acids. The DNA of the CDR3 is TGTGCCAGTAGTACCGGGACAGGGGGCTTTTTGAGTGGCTACACCTTC. The encoded protein is CASSTGTGGFLSGYTF.

This clone came up once. The rearrangement links TRBV30 to TRBJ2-7, with 11 bases lining up with TRBD2. The CDR3 is 17 residues long. Trimming removed 2 bases from V and 2 bases from J; junction bases left unmatched: 11. The germline CDR1 and CDR2 sequences are GTSNPN and SVGIG (reference sequence). CDR3 DNA sequence: TGTGCCTGGAGTCCCCCGCCTCGACTAGCGGGGACCTACGAGCAGTACTTC. Amino acids: CAWSPPPRLAGTYEQYF.

This rearrangement joins TRBV6-5 to TRBJ1-3, with D perhaps matching TRBD1 (6 bases). Trimming shortened V by 6 bases and J by 1 base, and 13 bases separated the two germline ends. This CDR3 region has 15 residues. Germline CDR1 and CDR2: MNHEY and SVGAGI. The CDR3 sequence is CASRTLGTSGNTIYF. The CDR3 nucleotides read TGTGCCAGCAGAACCCTCGGGACATCTGGAAACACCATATATTTT.

The V gene is TRBV6-5, the J gene TRBJ1-2, with unresolved D. The CDR3 consists of 11 residues. Germline V gene lookup returns CDR1 MNHEY and CDR2 SVGAGI. Trimming left V 7 bases short and J 5 bases short, with 8 bases between. The CDR3 sequence: CASTMGYGYTF. Here the CDR3 DNA reads TGTGCCAGCACCATGGGGTATGGCTACACCTTC.

The sample holds a few counts of this clone. The chain has TRBV2 and TRBJ1-1; D unclear. V lost 5 bases and J lost 8, with 6 bases in between. Germline V lookup: CDR1 SNHLY, CDR2 FYNNEI. The CDR3 contains 10 residues. The CDR3 sequence is CASSFTEAFF. In nucleotides, the CDR3 is TGTGCCAGCAGTTTCACCGAAGCTTTCTTT.

V gene TRBV19 combines with J gene TRBJ1-5; 9 positions match TRBD1. CDR1 and CDR2 from the germline V gene are LNHDA and SQIVND (reference sequence). The ends lost 5 bases at V and 7 bases at J; junction bases unmatched: 15. CDR3 size: 17 residues. The DNA for the CDR3 is TGTGCCAGTAGTCGAGCCCTTAGGGGACAGGGAGGACAGCCCCAGCATTTT. This codes for CASSRALRGQGGQPQHF. Drawing the rest from reference TRBV19 and TRBJ1-5, the complete variable domain is DGGITQSPKYLFRKEGQNVTLSCEQNLNHDAMYWYRQDPGQGLRLIYYSQIVNDFQKGDIAEGYSVSREKKESFPLTVTSAQKNPTAFYLCASSRALRGQGGQPQHFGDGTRLSIL.

The V call is TRBV7-2, the J call TRBJ1-1, with TRBD1 matching 7 bases. The CDR3 has 14 amino acids. With 5 bases clipped from V and 8 bases from J, the junction kept 11 bases outside the gene matches. Germline assignment: CDR1 SGHTA and CDR2 FQGNSA. The CDR3 here is CASSPRQGMKEAFF. The CDR3 region has the DNA TGTGCCAGCAGCCCCCGACAGGGAATGAAAGAAGCTTTCTTT.

The chain has TRBV19 and TRBJ1-1, with 7 bases identical to TRBD1. The CDR3 spans 20 residues. The V segment lost 3 bases and the J segment 0 bases; nucleotides outside the gene matches: 19. The germline V gene has CDR1 LNHDA and CDR2 SQIVND (reference sequence). The CDR3 nucleotides are TGTGCCAGTAGTATTCCCGACAAGACAGGGAGTTTTGGAATGAACACTGAAGCTTTCTTT. This encodes CASSIPDKTGSFGMNTEAFF.